This T cell receptor (beta chain) comes out of a study of T-cell reconstitution after alpha-beta-depleted transplantation in children. The V segment lost 6 bases and the J segment 4 bases; nucleotides outside the gene matches: 9. The CDR3 consists of 15 residues. The germline CDR1 and CDR2 sequences are LGHDT and YNNKEL (reference sequence). This clonotype was counted ten times or more. It was with unique molecular identifiers that the TCRbeta library was prepared. TCRdb re-analysed the PCR reads in MiXCR, keeping a single row per CDR3 protein. The table lists roughly 170,000 distinct CDR3 sequences, more than 6.5% of them singletons, with around 3% in the top ten.

Sequencing was performed on PBMCs from the stem cell graft donor, taken from the stem cell graft. The chain joins TRBV3-1 to TRBJ2-3; TRBD2 agrees at 8 bases. The sequence derives from a human donor who donated a stem cell graft to a child with Wiskott-Aldrich syndrome. The CDR3, as DNA: TGTGCCAGCAGTCACATAGCGGGGTTGGCAGATACGCAGTATTTT. It codes for CASSHIAGLADTQYF.